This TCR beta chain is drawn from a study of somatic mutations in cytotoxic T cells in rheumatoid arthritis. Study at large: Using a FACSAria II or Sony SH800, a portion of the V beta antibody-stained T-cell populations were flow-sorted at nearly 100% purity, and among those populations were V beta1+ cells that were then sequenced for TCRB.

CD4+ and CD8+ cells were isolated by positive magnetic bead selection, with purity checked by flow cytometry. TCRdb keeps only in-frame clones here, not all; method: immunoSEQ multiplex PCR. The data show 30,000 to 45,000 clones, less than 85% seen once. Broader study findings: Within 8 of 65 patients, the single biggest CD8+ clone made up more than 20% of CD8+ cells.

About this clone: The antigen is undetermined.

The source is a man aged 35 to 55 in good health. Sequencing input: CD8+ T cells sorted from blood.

The CDR3 DNA follows: TGCGCCAGCAGCCCAGACATGAACACTGAAGCTTTCTTT. Protein product: CASSPDMNTEAFF. This chain uses TRBV5-1 with TRBJ1-1; D not resolved. The germline V and J ends were trimmed by 4 bases and 0 bases, with 7 bases remaining between them. Germline V gene data show CDR1 as SGHRS and CDR2 as YFSETQ. The CDR3 consists of 13 residues.